Listed below are T cell receptor beta chains from one sample, sequenced in a study of molecular identifiers for immune sequencing clone quantification. TCRdb processed the PCR reads anew with MiXCR; each CDR3 protein has one entry. The profile shows about half a million distinct CDR3 sequences, about a fifth of them singletons. Sequenced: naive CD8+ T cells from blood, with Jurkat cell RNA spiked in. The receptors originated from a human donor in good health. Some libraries in this study had Jurkat cell RNA spiked in. The CDR3 runs from the conserved cysteine through the conserved F or W. D genes are given only for firm matches. For some rows the clone size is stated as once, few or many, or as a class when expanded; others skip it.

v_gene	abundance	j_gene	d_gene	CDR3nt	CDR3aa
TRBV15	.	TRBJ1-4	.	TGTGCCACCAGTGGGAGCCGCGGAACTAATGAAAGACTGTTTTTT	CATSGSRGTNERLFF
TRBV28	many	TRBJ2-7	.	TGTGCCAGCAGTTTTGCCGGCTACGAGCAGTACTTC	CASSFAGYEQYF
TRBV4-1	.	TRBJ1-2	.	TGCGCCAGCAGCCAAGAAGGGGGGCCAGGCTATGGCTACACCTTC	CASSQEGGPGYGYTF
TRBV6-5	.	TRBJ1-2	.	TGTGCCAGCAGTTACTCGTCCGTGCACTATGTCTACACCTTC	CASSYSSVHYVYTF
TRBV12-3/TRBV12-4	many	TRBJ2-1	.	TGTGCCAGCAGGGGTCCTACCCGCGACTTCTCCTACAATGAGCAGTTCTTC	CASRGPTRDFSYNEQFF
TRBV5-6	.	TRBJ2-5	.	TGTGCCAGCAGCATCGGGACCGTGAGGGAGACCCAGTACTTC	CASSIGTVRETQYF
TRBV5-1	many	TRBJ1-4	TRBD1	TGCGCCAGCAGCTTGGGACAGGGGATTGAAAAACTGTTTTTT	CASSLGQGIEKLFF
TRBV11-2	few	TRBJ2-1	.	TGTGCCAGCAGCCAGAGACTAAAAACCTCCCCGGGGAATGAGCAGTTCTTC	CASSQRLKTSPGNEQFF
TRBV7-9	many	TRBJ2-7	.	TGTGCCAGCAGCCAGACGGGGTCTGAGGTCGAGCAGTACTTC	CASSQTGSEVEQYF
TRBV7-9	few	TRBJ2-7	.	TGTGCCAGCAGCTCACAGGAAACCTACGAGCAGTACTTC	CASSSQETYEQYF
TRBV6-5	.	TRBJ1-5	.	TGTGCCAGCAGCCGACTCAACAGGGTCAGGCAGCCCCAGCATTTT	CASSRLNRVRQPQHF
TRBV6-5	many	TRBJ2-2	.	TGTGCCAGCAGTTACGGGGAGAACACCGGGGAGCTGTTTTTT	CASSYGENTGELFF
TRBV5-4	.	TRBJ1-4	TRBD1	TGTGCCAGCAGCCCAGGACAGGGGGCGACTGAAAAACTGTTTTTT	CASSPGQGATEKLFF
TRBV9	many	TRBJ2-5	.	TGTGCCAGCAGCCCTAGGAGCACAGCGGACCTTGGAGAGACCCAGTACTTC	CASSPRSTADLGETQYF
TRBV7-6	.	TRBJ1-5	TRBD1	TGTGCCAGCAGCTTAGCAGACAGGGGGCGGAATCAGCCCCAGCATTTT	CASSLADRGRNQPQHF
TRBV19	.	TRBJ2-7	TRBD2	TGTGCCAGTAGTATGACTAGCGGGGGGGCCTACGAGCAGTACTTC	CASSMTSGGAYEQYF
TRBV20-1	.	TRBJ2-1	TRBD2	TGCAGTGCTAGAGATAGAAAACTAGCGGGAATAAATGAGCAGTTCTTC	CSARDRKLAGINEQFF
TRBV2	many	TRBJ2-1	.	TGTGCCAGCAGCGTCCTAATCCTTAATGAGCAGTTCTTC	CASSVLILNEQFF
TRBV27	many	TRBJ2-6	TRBD1	TGTGCCAGCAGTTTAAGGACAGGAATCTCTGGGGCCAACGTCCTGACTTTC	CASSLRTGISGANVLTF
TRBV6-5	.	TRBJ1-2	.	TGTGCCAGCAGTTACTCAGGGGGGATTGATGGCTACACCTTC	CASSYSGGIDGYTF
TRBV7-9	few	TRBJ1-1	TRBD1	TGTGCCAGCAGCCCTAGGGACAGGGATACTGAAGCTTTCTTT	CASSPRDRDTEAFF
TRBV2	many	TRBJ2-1	.	TGTGCCAGCGGTCTGAGCTCCTACAATGAGCAGTTCTTC	CASGLSSYNEQFF
TRBV30	many	TRBJ1-1	.	TGTGCCTGGAGTGGGGGGATCGGTCCCACTGAAGCTTTCTTT	CAWSGGIGPTEAFF
TRBV20-1	many	TRBJ1-2	.	TGCAGTGCTCCACAATATGGCTACACCTTC	CSAPQYGYTF
TRBV20-1	many	TRBJ1-1	.	TGCAGTGCTAGAGATAGGTTACAGCCTGAAGCTTTCTTT	CSARDRLQPEAFF
TRBV19	few	TRBJ2-1	TRBD2	TGTGCCAGTAGTATCTTACCGACTAGCGGGAGACATGAGCAGTTCTTC	CASSILPTSGRHEQFF
TRBV4-3	many	TRBJ2-5	.	TGCGCCAGCAGCCAGACTTTTCGAGCGTTCCAAGAGACCCAGTACTTC	CASSQTFRAFQETQYF
TRBV6-1	few	TRBJ1-1	.	TGTGCCAGCAGTTTGGGACCGATTGAAGCTTTCTTT	CASSLGPIEAFF
TRBV12-3/TRBV12-4	many	TRBJ1-1	.	TGTGCCAGCAGCCTTCACACTGAAGCTTTCTTT	CASSLHTEAFF
TRBV14	few	TRBJ2-3	TRBD2	TGTGCCAGCAGCCAAGCTAGCGGGGTCACAGATACGCAGTATTTT	CASSQASGVTDTQYF
TRBV6-6	few	TRBJ1-6	.	TGTGCCAGCATGTCTGGGTTTGATTCACCCCTCCACTTT	CASMSGFDSPLHF
TRBV7-2	.	TRBJ1-6	.	TGTGCCAGCAGCCCCAGTGGATACCCTAATTCACCCCTCCACTTT	CASSPSGYPNSPLHF
TRBV20-1	few	TRBJ2-2	TRBD2	TGCACTGGGACTAGCGGGGAAAGGAACACCGGGGAGCTGTTTTTT	CTGTSGERNTGELFF
TRBV7-9	many	TRBJ2-7	.	TGTGCCAGCAGCTTAGCCAGGGGTACGTCCTACGAGCAGTACTTC	CASSLARGTSYEQYF
TRBV20-1	many	TRBJ1-1	.	TGCAGTGCTAGAGATTATGAACAGGGTAACACTGAAGCTTTCTTT	CSARDYEQGNTEAFF
TRBV6-2/TRBV6-3	.	TRBJ2-7	.	TGTGCCAGCAGCACCCCTCCGGGCATAGGTGTCTACGAGCAGTACTTC	CASSTPPGIGVYEQYF
TRBV5-1	.	TRBJ2-1	.	TGCGCCAGCAGCTTGGCCGTGGGGGCCCAGTACAATGAGCAGTTCTTC	CASSLAVGAQYNEQFF
TRBV12-3/TRBV12-4	.	TRBJ2-7	TRBD1	TGTGCCAGCAGTTTAGAGGGGACAGACTACGAGCAGTACTTC	CASSLEGTDYEQYF
TRBV7-6	many	TRBJ2-2	TRBD2	TGTGCCAGCAGCCCTCGCCCGGGACTAGCTCTTCTCAGCGGGGAGCTGTTTTTT	CASSPRPGLALLSGELFF
TRBV10-2	.	TRBJ2-3	TRBD1	TGCGCCAGCAGATGGACAGGGGTTACAGATACGCAGTATTTT	CASRWTGVTDTQYF
TRBV28	few	TRBJ1-1	.	TGTGCCAGCAGTTTAAGGGGGGGCTTAGGCACTGAAGCTTTCTTT	CASSLRGGLGTEAFF
TRBV7-9	.	TRBJ2-2	TRBD1	TGTGCCAGCAGCCCGACAGGGGGCGCCGGGACCGGGGAGCTGTTTTTT	CASSPTGGAGTGELFF
TRBV7-2	many	TRBJ2-3	.	TGTGCCAGCAGCGTCATTTCGGGCACAGATACGCAGTATTTT	CASSVISGTDTQYF
TRBV2	many	TRBJ1-5	TRBD1	TGTGCCAGTGAACCGGGACAGGGGGCGCATAGCAATCAGCCCCAGCATTTT	CASEPGQGAHSNQPQHF
TRBV4-3	few	TRBJ1-2	TRBD1	TGCGCCAGCAGCCAAGACCTGGGACAGCCCTATGGCTACACCTTC	CASSQDLGQPYGYTF
TRBV3-1	few	TRBJ1-2	.	TGTGCCAGCAGCCAAGTATCAGGGAGCACCCCTAACTATGGCTACACCTTC	CASSQVSGSTPNYGYTF
TRBV19	many	TRBJ2-7	TRBD2	TGTGCCAGTAGTAGAGGACTAGCGGGGCCCAGCTCCTACGAGCAGTACTTC	CASSRGLAGPSSYEQYF